This T cell receptor beta chain appears in the sequencing data of a study of shared clonotypes between healthy human individuals. Study-level findings and limits: Between a few donors, naive CD4 clonotypes were shared at a level of about 5%. Generally, estimated richness proved larger in naive subsets than it did in memory subsets.

The germline gives CDR1 KGHSH, CDR2 LQKENI. Trimming pared 3 bases from V and 5 bases from J, leaving 17 bases between. The CDR3 sequence is 15 residues long. A word on this clone: Its antigen remains unknown.

Template for every sorted-subset replicate PCR totaled 200 to 250 ng DNA, some 30,000 T cell genomes. The table came from immunoSEQ multiplex PCR; TCRdb's copy has only in-frame clones and leaves some out. Among over a million clones, about three quarters were seen once, and the ten largest hold about 1.4%. V is TRBV18 and J is TRBJ2-7; the D gene is possibly TRBD1 (6 bases). The clonotype was recovered from a man younger than 35 in good health. Sequenced: memory CD4+ T cells sorted from blood. Noted subset: CD45RA-negative fraction. CDR3 in amino acids: CASSPGQGGQNEQYF. The CDR3 region has the DNA TGTGCCAGCTCACCTGGCCAGGGTGGACAGAACGAGCAGTACTTC.